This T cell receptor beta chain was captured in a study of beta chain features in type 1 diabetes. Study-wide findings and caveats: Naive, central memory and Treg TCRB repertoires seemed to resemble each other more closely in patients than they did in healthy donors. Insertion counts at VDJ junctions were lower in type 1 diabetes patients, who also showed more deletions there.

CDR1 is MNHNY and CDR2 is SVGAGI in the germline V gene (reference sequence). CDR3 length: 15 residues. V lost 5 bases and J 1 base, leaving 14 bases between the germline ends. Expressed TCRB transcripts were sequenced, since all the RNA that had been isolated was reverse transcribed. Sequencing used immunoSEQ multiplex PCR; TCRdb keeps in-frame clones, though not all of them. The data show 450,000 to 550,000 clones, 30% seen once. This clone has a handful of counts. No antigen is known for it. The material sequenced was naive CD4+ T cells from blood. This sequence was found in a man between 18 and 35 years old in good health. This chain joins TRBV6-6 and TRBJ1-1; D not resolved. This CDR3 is CASSPVGRENTEAFF. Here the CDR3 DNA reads TGTGCCAGCAGTCCCGTGGGGAGGGAGAACACTGAAGCTTTCTTT.